This T cell receptor (beta chain) was profiled in a study of control samples from healthy donors and cancer patients. This clone has just a few counts. CDR1 and CDR2 (germline): LNHDA, SQIVND (reference sequence). The length of the CDR3 is 14 residues. V was cut by 7 bases and J by 1 base, with 11 bases left in between. TCRdb keeps only in-frame clones here, not all; method: immunoSEQ multiplex PCR. This table holds 100,000 to 150,000 clones, more than 80% found once. The origin of this receptor is a man in his forties in good health. The source material was blood. The chain carries TRBV19 and TRBJ2-1; D perhaps matches TRBD2 (5 bases). The CDR3 reads CASTISGSYNEQFF. The CDR3 nucleotides are TGTGCCAGTACCATCTCGGGGTCCTACAATGAGCAGTTCTTC. The complete variable domain, with remaining parts taken from reference TRBV19 and TRBJ2-1, reads DGGITQSPKYLFRKEGQNVTLSCEQNLNHDAMYWYRQDPGQGLRLIYYSQIVNDFQKGDIAEGYSVSREKKESFPLTVTSAQKNPTAFYLCASTISGSYNEQFFGPGTRLTVL.